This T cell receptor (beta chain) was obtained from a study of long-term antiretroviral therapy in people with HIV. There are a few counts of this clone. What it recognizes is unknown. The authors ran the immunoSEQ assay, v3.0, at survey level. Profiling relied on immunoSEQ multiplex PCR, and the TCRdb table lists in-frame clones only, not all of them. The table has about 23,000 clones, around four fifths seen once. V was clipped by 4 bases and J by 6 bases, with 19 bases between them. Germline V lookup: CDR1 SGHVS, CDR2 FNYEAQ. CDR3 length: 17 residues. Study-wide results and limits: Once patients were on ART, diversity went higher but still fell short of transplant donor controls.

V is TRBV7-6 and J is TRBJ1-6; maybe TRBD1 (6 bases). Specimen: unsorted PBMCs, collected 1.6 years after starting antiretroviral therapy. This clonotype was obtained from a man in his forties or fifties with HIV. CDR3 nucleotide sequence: TGTGCCAGCAGCTCGAAATTCGGGGGGCTCGGTAATTCACCCCTCCACTTT. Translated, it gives CASSSKFGGLGNSPLHF.